What follows are 5 T cell receptor beta chains derived from one specimen sequenced in a study of T cells in Graves' hyperthyroidism and ophthalmopathy (dated by TCRdb to between 2017 and 2020). The library was generated by multiplex PCR. Sequenced using an Illumina HiSeq 2000. Amplification of TCR beta CDR3 regions was carried out from RNA transcripts. The first round of RT-PCR for the TCR CDR3 was performed with the HTBI primer set and the Qiagen OneStep RT-PCR kit. The raw public data were reprocessed by TCRdb itself: fastp quality trimming at Q25, MiXCR clonotype calling, in-frame beta chains only. Duplicate CDR3 protein sequences are folded into a single record with the most common DNA and genes. A total of some 350,000 distinct CDR3 sequences appear in this sample, 15% to 20% of them only once. 3% to 4.5% of the sample is taken by the ten largest. The sequenced sample was blood. The source of these receptors is a woman aged 18-30 years with Graves' hyperthyroidism.

The chain uses TRBV11-2 and TRBJ1-1; no firm D call. The germline V gene has CDR1 SGHAT and CDR2 FQNNGV. The CDR3 runs to 12 residues. Trimming left V 5 bases short and J 10 bases short, with 14 bases between. The CDR3 DNA reads as TGTGCCAGCAGCCCTACGTCCCTTACAGCTTTCTTT. This encodes CASSPTSLTAFF.

The rearrangement joins TRBV6-1 to TRBJ1-1; 7 nucleotides match TRBD1. The J segment lost 8 bases and the V segment lost 7 bases, leaving 4 bases of the junction unmatched. The CDR3 is made up of 11 amino acids. Germline values: CDR1 MNHNS, CDR2 SASEGT. DNA of the CDR3: TGTGCCAGCAAGTCGACAGGGGAAGCTTTCTTT. It codes for CASKSTGEAFF.

In regard to this clonotype: A read error may explain this, as a much larger clone is one base away. The rearrangement joins TRBV9 to TRBJ2-7, with TRBD2 as a possible D gene (5 bases). Germline V gene data show CDR1 as SGDLS and CDR2 as YYNGEE. The CDR3 totals 14 residues. The V end lost 0 bases, the J end lost 2 bases, and 9 bases lay between the germline ends. For the CDR3, the DNA is TGTGCCAGCAGCGTAGAAGGGAGCCCCTACGAGCAGTACTTC. This sequence encodes CASSVEGSPYEQYF.

This clonotype was picked up a small number of times. The chain links TRBV6-1 to TRBJ1-6; TRBD1 might be the D (5 bases). This CDR3 region has 17 residues. Germline V CDR1 and CDR2: MNHNS, SASEGT. Trimming left V 8 bases short and J 8 bases short, with 25 bases between. CDR3 amino acids: CASALNPSGTRDSPLHF. CDR3 sequence (DNA): TGTGCCAGCGCCCTAAACCCCTCCGGGACCCGAGATTCACCCCTCCACTTT.

This clonotype was seen many times. The chain is built from TRBV6-5 and TRBJ2-7; D is perhaps TRBD1 (6 bases). The germline gives CDR1 MNHEY, CDR2 SVGAGI. The CDR3 loop spans 15 amino acids. Trimming shortened V by 3 bases and J by 3 bases, and 15 bases separated the two germline ends. In DNA form, the CDR3 reads TGTGCCAGCAGTTATCGTGAAGAAGGGGGCTACGAGCAGTACTTC. It translates to CASSYREEGGYEQYF.